This note documents a single T cell receptor (beta chain) sequence. TCRdb processed the 5' RACE reads anew with MiXCR; each CDR3 protein has one entry. In the table there are hundreds of thousands of distinct CDR3 sequences, around 6.1% of which are singletons. The sample comes from a study of identical twins. The CDR3 loop spans 17 amino acids. Germline V gene data show CDR1 as SGHRS and CDR2 as YFSETQ. With 0 bases removed from V and 2 bases from J, the gap between germline ends came to 15 bases. The chain joins TRBV5-1 to TRBJ1-5, with D hard to call. Source material: naive T cells sorted from blood. The sequence derives from a man younger than 30 in good health. CDR3 in DNA: TGCGCCAGCAGCTTGGGATCAGGACCTGGGGGCAATCAGCCCCAGCATTTT. Its translation is CASSLGSGPGGNQPQHF.